One sample yielded the 9 T cell receptor beta chains listed below, sequenced in a study of T cell responses to AZD1222 COVID-19 vaccine. TCRdb's copy holds only in-frame clones and misses some; the assay was immunoSEQ multiplex PCR. In the table there are 30,000 to 35,000 clones, around 78% of which are singletons. Sequenced here: peripheral blood, sampled 28 days after the second AZD1222 dose. These receptors came from an adult who received the AZD1222 COVID-19 vaccine.

V and J are TRBV27 and TRBJ2-7, with D perhaps TRBD1 (6 bases). This CDR3 is 15 amino acids long. Between the trimmed V and J ends, which lost 3 bases and 3 bases, there was a span of 15 bases. CDR1 MNHEY and CDR2 SMNVEV come from the germline V gene (reference sequence). The CDR3 coding sequence is TGTGCCAGCAGTTTCAGGGGCGGTGGGGGCTACGAGCAGTACTTC. This sequence encodes CASSFRGGGGYEQYF.

The chain recombines TRBV7-2 with TRBJ1-2, with 8 bases matching TRBD1. In germline, CDR1 is SGHTA, CDR2 FQGNSA. This CDR3 is 11 amino acids long. Germline trimming cut 10 bases from V and 3 bases from J; bases unmatched to any gene: 1. The CDR3 here is CAKQGDYGYTF. Here the CDR3 DNA reads TGTGCCAAACAGGGGGACTATGGCTACACCTTC.

The chain has TRBV7-9 and TRBJ2-1; 12 bases are a match to TRBD2. Germline V gene data show CDR1 as SEHNR and CDR2 as FQNEAQ (reference sequence). This CDR3 is built from 15 residues. The V segment lost 1 base and the J segment 7 bases; nucleotides outside the gene matches: 2. Written as DNA, the CDR3 is TGTGCCAGCAGCTTAGGGACTAGCGGGAATAATGAGCAGTTCTTC. Its translation: CASSLGTSGNNEQFF.

The chain carries TRBV7-2 and TRBJ2-1, with TRBD2 as a possible D gene (7 bases). Germline values: CDR1 SGHTA, CDR2 FQGNSA. The CDR3 totals 17 residues. Trimming left V 6 bases short and J 0 bases short, with 18 bases between. CDR3 in DNA: TGTGCCAGCAGTCGGGGAGGGGGGGCACGCTCCTACAATGAGCAGTTCTTC. Translated: CASSRGGGARSYNEQFF. Full variable domain (missing parts from reference TRBV7-2 and TRBJ2-1): GAGVSQSPSNKVTEKGKDVELRCDPISGHTALYWYRQSLGQGLEFLIYFQGNSAPDKSGLPSDRFSAERTGGSVSTLTIQRTQQEDSAVYLCASSRGGGARSYNEQFFGPGTRLTVL.

The chain uses TRBV7-8 and TRBJ2-7; D might be TRBD1 (6 bases). Deletions cut 3 bases from V and 6 bases from J, with 18 bases between. The CDR3 totals 15 residues. In germline, CDR1 is SGHVS, CDR2 FQNEAQ. CDR3 DNA sequence: TGTGCCAGCAGCTTGTCGGCAGGGGACCTGGGCGAGCAGTACTTC. Its protein product is CASSLSAGDLGEQYF.

The chain is built from TRBV5-5 and TRBJ2-4; weak D call: TRBD1 (7 bases). The CDR3 length is 18 residues. In germline, CDR1 is SGHKS, CDR2 YYEKEE (reference sequence). The ends were cut back, 2 bases at V and 0 bases at J, with 18 bases in the middle. The CDR3 nucleotides are TGTGCCAGCAGCTTACGCGGGACAGAAACGTTAGCCAAAAACATTCAGTACTTC. It codes for CASSLRGTETLAKNIQYF.

The rearrangement links TRBV29-1 to TRBJ1-4, with 7 bases that match TRBD1. The CDR3 has 14 amino acids. Germline values: CDR1 SQVTM, CDR2 ANQGSEA. Losses at the gene ends were 6 bases for V and 5 bases for J; bases not matched to a gene: 9. This chain's CDR3 is CSVQVTGTNEKLFF. Here the CDR3 DNA reads TGCAGCGTCCAAGTGACAGGGACCAATGAAAAACTGTTTTTT.

The V gene is TRBV18, the J gene TRBJ1-2, with TRBD1 matching over 8 bases. The CDR3 length is 15 residues. V lost 0 bases to trimming and J lost 8 bases; unmatched junction nucleotides: 8. CDR1 and CDR2 from the germline V gene are KGHSH and LQKENI. CDR3 in amino acids: CASSPPSDRVKGYTF. The CDR3 region has the DNA TGTGCCAGCTCACCACCGTCGGACAGGGTGAAAGGCTACACCTTC.

The CDR3 is CASSPSLAGGGEQYV. The CDR3 nucleotides read TGTGCCAGCAGTCCAAGCCTAGCGGGAGGAGGGGAGCAGTACGTC. The genes are TRBV6-5 and TRBJ2-7; TRBD2 matches at 11 bases. The CDR3 consists of 15 residues. Trimming took 5 bases from V and 7 from J; bases not matched to a gene: 10. The germline CDR1 and CDR2 sequences are MNHEY and SVGAGI.